This T cell receptor beta chain is from a study of shared clonotypes between healthy human individuals (TCRdb year 2020). With respect to the entire study: The cohort comprised two women and three men aged 18 to 49 years. For each donor, CD4 naive and CD4 memory were each run on three plates, CD8 naive on two plates, and CD8 memory on one plate. To estimate repertoire size and how much clonotype sharing occurs between individuals, the study deeply sequenced the blood TCR repertoires of roughly 5 healthy adults. To increase sequencing depth and limit assay-specific biases, TCR repertoire library preparation and sequencing were carried out by different laboratories using diverse techniques. Leukapheresis yielded between about 0.94 and 10 billion PBMCs per donor.

TCR CDR3 regions were amplified from genomic DNA by multiplex PCR using the deep immunoSEQ assay. Extracted genomic DNA from each cell subset was distributed evenly across all wells of several immunoSEQ 96-well plates, and each plate was treated as a replicate. Each replicate PCR for sorted subsets received roughly 0.2 ug genomic DNA, equal to some 32,000 T cell genomes. The purified libraries were quantified using a Qubit 3.0 fluorometer, sized with a Bioanalyzer 2100, and then quantified again using the KAPA Library Quantification kit. Every immunoSEQ 96-well plate was sequenced on a separate single-read 150-cycle Illumina NextSeq 550 flow cell. The original pipeline was this. Because the immunoSEQ output included only junctional sequences and no quality scores, the filtering could not be the same as the filtering used for full-length reads. Sequences were annotated with PyIR, a Python wrapper for IgBLAST v1.9, and V/J genes and CDR3 were assigned using IMGT germline references. Any read was removed if the V/J assignment was weak (E-value above 1e-6), the CDR3 was missing, or the read contained stop codons, out-of-frame junctions, or ambiguous translated residues. V3J clonotypes were defined as sequences sharing an identical inferred V gene, J gene, and CDR3 amino acid sequence. Percentage overlap between repertoires was computed as shared unique clonotypes divided by the size of the smaller repertoire. RTK rarefaction, the Chao1 estimator, and Recon v2.1 estimates of unobserved clonotypes were used to assess repertoire richness. Generation probabilities for all TCRbeta clonotypes obtained by the gDNA method from several donors were computed using OLGA. Not all clones reach the TCRdb copy of this immuneACCESS table, which keeps in-frame sequences only. Checked studies attribute under half of the gap to unresolved V genes and leave the rest unexplained. D and trimming come from the DNA, and the V and J calls and clone size come from that table. The sample table lists about 1.1 million clones, around 78% of them with a count of one. The ten largest clonotypes hold under 0.6% of the sample.

What the study reported, not specific to this receptor: Only blood was sampled, and tissue TCR repertoires likely differ from those in blood. Naive subsets generally had larger estimated clonotype richness than memory subsets. Rarefaction of sorted-subset datasets indicated incomplete sequencing despite the large sequencing depth. Pairwise subsampling indicated that sequencing depth was expected to affect the degree of clonotype sharing among donors. Sharing across several donors was observed for 4.5% to 6.5% of naive CD4, less than 4% of naive CD8, 2% to 2.5% of memory CD4, and about 0.38% of memory CD8 clonotypes. Because the study included only a small number of donors, the genetic and exposure-history diversity represented was limited. Clonotypes shared by all four sorted-subset donors showed higher generation probabilities than non-shared clonotypes.

From a lookup of the germline V gene, CDR1 and CDR2 are SGHRS and YFSETQ. Trimming removed 1 base from V and 5 bases from J; the gene matches leave 2 bases unexplained. From the cysteine up to the phenylalanine, the CDR3 has a length of 14 residues. The DNA shown is the 42-base CDR3, in frame from base 1. Turning to this clone: Its specific antigen is unknown. It has no much larger one-base neighbor in the sample; base qualities were not kept.

Healthy HIV-negative adults with no recently reported acute infections or vaccinations were included as donors. Every donor was a Caucasian adult living in Nashville, Tennessee, USA. CD4+ T cells were enriched by magnetic negative selection; naive cells were then positively selected on CD45RA, and the negative fraction formed the memory subset. Blood was collected by leukapheresis, and PBMCs were isolated by Ficoll-Histopaque density gradient centrifugation and then cryopreserved in liquid nitrogen vapor phase. Analytical flow cytometry was used to check the purity and quantity of every magnetically sorted T cell population. From each sorted fraction, genomic DNA was isolated and quantified by UV absorbance on a Nanodrop 2000c.

Sequencing was done on a sample of memory CD4+ T cells from PBMCs. The cell subset or site label of this sample denotes: CD45RA-negative fraction. The sequence derives from a man aged 18 to 35 in good health. Some clones in this sample may be carry-over from other donors' samples. The rearrangement joined TRBV5-1 to TRBJ2-2; the junction holds 7 bases that match TRBD2. CDR3 region: CASSLWRETGELFF. The nucleotide sequence reads as follows: TGCGCCAGCAGCTTGTGGCGGGAGACCGGGGAGCTGTTTTTT. Reference TRBV5-1 and TRBJ2-2 genes cover what lies past the CDR3, so the full variable domain is KAGVTQTPRYLIKTRGQQVTLSCSPISGHRSVSWYQQTPGQGLQFLFEYFSETQRNKGNFPGRFSGRQFSNSRSEMNVSTLELGDSALYLCASSLWRETGELFFGEGSRLTVL.